This T cell receptor beta chain was recorded in a study of cytomegalovirus exposure and HLA in healthy donors. The data were produced by immunoSEQ multiplex PCR, yet TCRdb's version contains in-frame clones alone and is incomplete. The sample holds some 170,000 clones, just under 90% seen once. As regards this clone: Its antigen is unidentified.

General study findings and limits: Researchers catalogued around 150 TCR beta chains as cytomegalovirus-associated.

Sequencing input: PBMCs. This clonotype was obtained from a woman in her twenties or thirties in good health and CMV-seronegative.

CDR3 DNA sequence: TGTGCCAGCAGCTTTAATGGTATCGGGGATAATTCACCCCTCCACTTT. Amino acid sequence: CASSFNGIGDNSPLHF. The rearrangement uses TRBV5-6 and TRBJ1-6; D remains unclear. CDR3 length: 16 residues. V was cut by 2 bases and J by 5 bases, with 14 bases left in between. Germline V gives CDR1 SGHDT, CDR2 YYEEEE.